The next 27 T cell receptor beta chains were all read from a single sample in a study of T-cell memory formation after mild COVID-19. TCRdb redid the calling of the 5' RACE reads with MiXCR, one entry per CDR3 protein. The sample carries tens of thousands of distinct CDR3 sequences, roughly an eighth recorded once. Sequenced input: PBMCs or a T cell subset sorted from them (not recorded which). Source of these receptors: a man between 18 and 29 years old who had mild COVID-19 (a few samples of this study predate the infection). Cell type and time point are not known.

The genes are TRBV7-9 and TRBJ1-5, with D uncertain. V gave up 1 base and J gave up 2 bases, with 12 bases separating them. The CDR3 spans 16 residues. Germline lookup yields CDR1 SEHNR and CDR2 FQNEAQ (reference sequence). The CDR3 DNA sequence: TGTGCCAGCAGCTTAGTCCGGGGATTTGGCAATCAGCCCCAGCATTTT. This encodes CASSLVRGFGNQPQHF.

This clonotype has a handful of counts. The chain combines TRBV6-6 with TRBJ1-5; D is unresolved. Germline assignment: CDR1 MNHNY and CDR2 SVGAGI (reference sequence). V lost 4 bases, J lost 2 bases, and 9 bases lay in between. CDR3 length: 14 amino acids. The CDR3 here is CASSFDSGNQPQHF. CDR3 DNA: TGTGCCAGCAGTTTCGACTCCGGCAATCAGCCCCAGCATTTT.

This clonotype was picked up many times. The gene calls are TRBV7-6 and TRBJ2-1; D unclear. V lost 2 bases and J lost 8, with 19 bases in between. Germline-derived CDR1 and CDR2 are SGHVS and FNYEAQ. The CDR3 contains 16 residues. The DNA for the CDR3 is TGTGCCAGCAGCTTACTCCCCTCGTCGGTCCCCCATGAGCAGTTCTTC. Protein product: CASSLLPSSVPHEQFF.

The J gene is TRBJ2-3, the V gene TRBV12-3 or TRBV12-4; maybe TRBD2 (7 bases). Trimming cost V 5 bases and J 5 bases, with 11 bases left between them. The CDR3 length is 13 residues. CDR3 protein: CASSPGEGDTQYF. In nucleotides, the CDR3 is TGTGCCAGCAGTCCAGGGGAGGGAGATACGCAGTATTTT.

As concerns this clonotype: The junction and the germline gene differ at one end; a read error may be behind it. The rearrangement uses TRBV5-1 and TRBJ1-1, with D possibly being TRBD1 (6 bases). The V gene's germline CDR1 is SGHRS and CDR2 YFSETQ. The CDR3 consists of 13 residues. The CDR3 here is CATSQGLNTEDFF. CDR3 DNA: TGCGCCACCTCCCAGGGGCTGAACACTGAAGATTTCTTT.

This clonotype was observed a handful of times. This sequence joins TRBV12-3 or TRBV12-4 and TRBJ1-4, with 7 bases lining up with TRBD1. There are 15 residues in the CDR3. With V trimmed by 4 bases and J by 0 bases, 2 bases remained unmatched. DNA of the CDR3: TGTGCCAGCAGTTCGCAGGGGGCAACTAATGAAAAACTGTTTTTT. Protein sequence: CASSSQGATNEKLFF.

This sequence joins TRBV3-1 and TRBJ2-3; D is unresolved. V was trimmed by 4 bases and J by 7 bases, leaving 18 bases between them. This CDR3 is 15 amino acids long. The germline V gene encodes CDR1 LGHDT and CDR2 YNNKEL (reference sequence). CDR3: CASSPLGSASNTQYF. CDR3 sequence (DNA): TGTGCCAGCAGCCCGCTAGGGTCCGCCAGCAATACGCAGTATTTT.

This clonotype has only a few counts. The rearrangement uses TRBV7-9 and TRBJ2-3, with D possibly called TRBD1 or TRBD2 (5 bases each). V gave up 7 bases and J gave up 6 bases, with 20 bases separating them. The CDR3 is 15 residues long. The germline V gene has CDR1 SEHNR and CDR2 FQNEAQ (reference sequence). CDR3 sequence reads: CASIPAASGRDTQYF. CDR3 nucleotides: TGTGCCAGCATCCCCGCCGCCTCGGGGCGGGATACGCAGTATTTT.

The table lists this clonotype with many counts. The CDR3 reads CSASGRGPYNEQFF. In DNA form, the CDR3 reads TGCAGTGCTAGTGGTCGGGGGCCCTACAATGAGCAGTTCTTC. The chain has TRBV20-1 and TRBJ2-1; perhaps D is TRBD1 or TRBD2 (6 bases each). V shed 3 bases and J shed 2 bases, with 11 bases lying between them. Germline V lookup: CDR1 DFQATT, CDR2 SNEGSKA (reference sequence). CDR3 length equals 14 residues.

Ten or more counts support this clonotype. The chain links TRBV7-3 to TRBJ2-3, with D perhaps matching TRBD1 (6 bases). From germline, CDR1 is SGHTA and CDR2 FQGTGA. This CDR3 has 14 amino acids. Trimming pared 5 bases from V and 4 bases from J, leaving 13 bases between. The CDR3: CASSPRQVADTQYF. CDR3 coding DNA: TGTGCCAGCAGCCCGCGACAGGTTGCAGATACGCAGTATTTT.

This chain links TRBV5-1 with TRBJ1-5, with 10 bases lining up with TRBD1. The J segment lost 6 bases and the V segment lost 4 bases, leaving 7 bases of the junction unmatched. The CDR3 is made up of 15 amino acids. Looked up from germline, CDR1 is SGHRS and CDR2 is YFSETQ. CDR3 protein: CASSPGTGVGQPQHF. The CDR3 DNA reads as TGCGCCAGCAGCCCCGGGACAGGGGTTGGTCAGCCCCAGCATTTT.

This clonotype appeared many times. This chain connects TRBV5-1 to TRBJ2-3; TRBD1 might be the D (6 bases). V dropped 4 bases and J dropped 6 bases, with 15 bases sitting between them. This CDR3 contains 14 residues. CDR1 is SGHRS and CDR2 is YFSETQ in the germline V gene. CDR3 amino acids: CASSGADRRDTQYF. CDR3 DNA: TGCGCCAGCAGCGGGGCAGACAGGAGGGATACGCAGTATTTT.

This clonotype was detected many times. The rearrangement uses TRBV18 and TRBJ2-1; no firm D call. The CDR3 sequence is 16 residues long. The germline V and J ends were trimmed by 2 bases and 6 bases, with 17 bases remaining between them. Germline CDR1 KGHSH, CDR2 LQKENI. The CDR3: CASSPAVGRAPNEQFF. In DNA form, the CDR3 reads TGTGCCAGCTCACCAGCGGTCGGCCGAGCCCCCAATGAGCAGTTCTTC.

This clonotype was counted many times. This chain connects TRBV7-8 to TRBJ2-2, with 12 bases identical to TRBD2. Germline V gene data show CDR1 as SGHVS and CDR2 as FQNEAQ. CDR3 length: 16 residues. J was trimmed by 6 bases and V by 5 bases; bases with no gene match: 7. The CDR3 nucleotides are TGTGCCAGCAGCCAACTAGCGGGGGGTTCCTCCGGGGAGCTGTTTTTT. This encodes CASSQLAGGSSGELFF. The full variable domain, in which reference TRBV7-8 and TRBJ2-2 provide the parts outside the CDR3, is GAGVSQSPRYKVAKRGQDVALRCDPISGHVSLFWYQQALGQGPEFLTYFQNEAQLDKSGLPSDRFFAERPEGSVSTLKIQRTQQEDSAVYLCASSQLAGGSSGELFFGEGSRLTVL.

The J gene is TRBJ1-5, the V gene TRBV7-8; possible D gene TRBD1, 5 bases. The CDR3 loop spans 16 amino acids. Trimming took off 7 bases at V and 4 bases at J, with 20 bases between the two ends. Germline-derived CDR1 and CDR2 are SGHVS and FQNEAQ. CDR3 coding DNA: TGTGCCAGCACCCTAGGGGTTGTGGGGATTAATCAGCCCCAGCATTTT. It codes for CASTLGVVGINQPQHF.

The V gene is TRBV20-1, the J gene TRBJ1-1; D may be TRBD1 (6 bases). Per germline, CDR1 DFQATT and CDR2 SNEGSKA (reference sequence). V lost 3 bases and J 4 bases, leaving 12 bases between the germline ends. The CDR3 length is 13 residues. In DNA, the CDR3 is TGCAGTGCTAGTGGGGGGCAGGTCACTGAAGCTTTCTTT. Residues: CSASGGQVTEAFF.

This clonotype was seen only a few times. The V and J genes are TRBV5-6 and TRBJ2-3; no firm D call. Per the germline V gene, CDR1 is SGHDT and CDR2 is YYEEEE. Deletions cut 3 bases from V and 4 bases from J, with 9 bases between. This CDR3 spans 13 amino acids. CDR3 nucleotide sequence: TGTGCCAGCAGCTCCTGGGCCTCAGATACGCAGTATTTT. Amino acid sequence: CASSSWASDTQYF.

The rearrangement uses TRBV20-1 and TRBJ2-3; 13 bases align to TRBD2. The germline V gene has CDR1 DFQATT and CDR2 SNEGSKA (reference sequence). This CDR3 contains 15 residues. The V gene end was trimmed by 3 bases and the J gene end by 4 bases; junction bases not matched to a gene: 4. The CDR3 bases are TGCAGTGCTAGCCGGACTAGCGGGAGATCAGATACGCAGTATTTT. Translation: CSASRTSGRSDTQYF.

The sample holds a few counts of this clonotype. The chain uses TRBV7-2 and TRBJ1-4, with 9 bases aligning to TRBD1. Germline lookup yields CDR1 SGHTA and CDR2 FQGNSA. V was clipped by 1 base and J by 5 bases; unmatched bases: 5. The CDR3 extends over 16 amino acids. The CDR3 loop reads CASSLVWGTGNEKLFF. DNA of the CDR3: TGTGCCAGCAGCTTAGTTTGGGGGACAGGGAATGAAAAACTGTTTTTT.

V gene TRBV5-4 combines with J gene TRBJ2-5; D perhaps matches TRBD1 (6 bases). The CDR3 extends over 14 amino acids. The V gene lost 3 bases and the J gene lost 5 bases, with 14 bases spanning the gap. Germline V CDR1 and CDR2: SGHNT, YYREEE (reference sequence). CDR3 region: CASSSKQGGETQYF. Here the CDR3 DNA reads TGTGCCAGCAGCTCAAAACAGGGTGGTGAGACCCAGTACTTC.

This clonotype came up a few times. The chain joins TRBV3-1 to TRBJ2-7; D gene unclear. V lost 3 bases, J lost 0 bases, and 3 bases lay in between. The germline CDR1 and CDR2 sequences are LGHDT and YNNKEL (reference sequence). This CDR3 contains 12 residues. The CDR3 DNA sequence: TGTGCCAGCAGCCAGTACTCCTACGAGCAGTACTTC. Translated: CASSQYSYEQYF.

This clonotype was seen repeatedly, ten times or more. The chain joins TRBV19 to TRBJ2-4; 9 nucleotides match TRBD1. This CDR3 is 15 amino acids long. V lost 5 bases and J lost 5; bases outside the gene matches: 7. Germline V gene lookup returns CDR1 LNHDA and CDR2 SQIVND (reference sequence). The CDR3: CASSGTGRMENIQYF. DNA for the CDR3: TGTGCCAGTAGTGGGACAGGGAGGATGGAAAACATTCAGTACTTC. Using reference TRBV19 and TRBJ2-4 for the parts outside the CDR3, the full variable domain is DGGITQSPKYLFRKEGQNVTLSCEQNLNHDAMYWYRQDPGQGLRLIYYSQIVNDFQKGDIAEGYSVSREKKESFPLTVTSAQKNPTAFYLCASSGTGRMENIQYFGAGTRLSVL.

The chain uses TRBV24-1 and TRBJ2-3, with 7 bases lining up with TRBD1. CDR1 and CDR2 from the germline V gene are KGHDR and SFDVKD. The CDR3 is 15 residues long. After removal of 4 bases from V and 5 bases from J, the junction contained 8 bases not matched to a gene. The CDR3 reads CATSDRTGKGDTQYF. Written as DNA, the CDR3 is TGTGCCACCAGTGACAGGACAGGAAAAGGAGATACGCAGTATTTT.

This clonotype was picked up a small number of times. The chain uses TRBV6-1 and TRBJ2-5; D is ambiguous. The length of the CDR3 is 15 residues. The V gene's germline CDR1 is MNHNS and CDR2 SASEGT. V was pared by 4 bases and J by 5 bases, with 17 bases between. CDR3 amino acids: CASSGRRSVLETQYF. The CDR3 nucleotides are TGTGCCAGCAGTGGGCGAAGATCAGTGTTGGAGACCCAGTACTTC.

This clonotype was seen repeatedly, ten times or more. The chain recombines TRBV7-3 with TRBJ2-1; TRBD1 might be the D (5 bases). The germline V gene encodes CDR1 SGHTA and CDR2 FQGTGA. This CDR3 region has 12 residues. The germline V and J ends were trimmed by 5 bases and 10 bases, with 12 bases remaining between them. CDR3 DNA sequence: TGTGCCAGCAGCCCGCAGGGTGGCGAGCAGTTCTTC. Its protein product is CASSPQGGEQFF.

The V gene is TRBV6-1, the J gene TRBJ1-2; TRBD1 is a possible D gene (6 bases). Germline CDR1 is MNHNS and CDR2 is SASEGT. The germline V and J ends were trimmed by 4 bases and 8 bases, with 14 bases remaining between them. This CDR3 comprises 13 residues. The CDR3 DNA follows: TGTGCCAGCAGTGCATGGGGGGCGGGCGGCTACACCTTC. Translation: CASSAWGAGGYTF.

The CDR3 nucleotides read TGCGCCAGCAGCTTAACTTTGGGAGTCTCTAGTGGCTACACCTTC. The encoded protein is CASSLTLGVSSGYTF. The rearrangement links TRBV5-1 to TRBJ1-2; unclear D gene. Deletions cut 2 bases from V and 7 bases from J, with 18 bases between. The CDR3 loop spans 15 amino acids. Germline V gene sequence: CDR1 SGHRS, CDR2 YFSETQ.